The 20 T cell receptor beta chains below were found in one sample sequenced in a study of vaccination effects on CD4 cells after COVID-19. The ViraFEST assay expanded antigen-specific CD4+ T cells with viral peptide pools before sequencing. Following 10 days of culture, CD4+ T cells were isolated. All participants had two doses of either the BNT162b2 or mRNA-1273 vaccine. No cognate antigen is known for these TCRs. Sequencing used immunoSEQ multiplex PCR; TCRdb keeps in-frame clones, though not all of them. The repertoire holds nearly 30,000 clones, with 70% to 75% as singletons. Material: CD4+ T cells from PBMCs cultured with HCoV-229E spike peptides, obtained after COVID-19 vaccination. Receptor source: a human donor who received a COVID-19 vaccine.

The chain joins TRBV5-1 to TRBJ2-1; 9 bases map to TRBD1. The V gene's germline CDR1 is SGHRS and CDR2 YFSETQ. The CDR3 spans 20 residues. V gave up 1 base and J gave up 6 bases; unmatched junction bases: 20. CDR3 DNA sequence: TGCGCCAGCAGCTTGCGAACACAGGGGGCCCCCCGTACAAGGGGCAATGAGCAGTTCTTC. It codes for CASSLRTQGAPRTRGNEQFF. Supplemented by reference TRBV5-1 and TRBJ2-1, the full variable domain reads KAGVTQTPRYLIKTRGQQVTLSCSPISGHRSVSWYQQTPGQGLQFLFEYFSETQRNKGNFPGRFSGRQFSNSRSEMNVSTLELGDSALYLCASSLRTQGAPRTRGNEQFFGPGTRLTVL.

The chain combines TRBV4-1 with TRBJ1-2, with TRBD1 identical over 8 bases. This CDR3 comprises 15 residues. V trimming: 4 bases; J trimming: 4 bases; junction bases outside the gene matches: 8. CDR1 MGHRA and CDR2 YSYEKL come from the germline V gene. The CDR3 sequence: CASSPTDRGGYGYTF. DNA of the CDR3: TGCGCCAGCAGCCCTACAGACAGGGGCGGCTATGGCTACACCTTC.

This chain joins TRBV2 and TRBJ2-1; no reliable D call. Looked up from germline, CDR1 is SNHLY and CDR2 is FYNNEI. V lost 6 bases and J lost 0, with 12 bases in between. The CDR3 runs 15 residues. The CDR3 coding sequence is TGTGCCAGCAGGCACCGACTGGGCTCCTACAATGAGCAGTTCTTC. Amino acid sequence: CASRHRLGSYNEQFF.

The J gene is TRBJ1-4, the V gene TRBV5-1; TRBD1 matches 9 bases. J lost 8 bases, V lost 0 bases, and 5 bases had no gene match. This CDR3 has 15 residues. Germline V gene data show CDR1 as SGHRS and CDR2 as YFSETQ. CDR3 region: CASSLGDRDWEKLFF. CDR3 DNA sequence: TGCGCCAGCAGCTTGGGGGACAGGGACTGGGAAAAACTGTTTTTT.

This clone was detected a few times. The rearrangement uses TRBV5-6 and TRBJ2-1; weak D call: TRBD2 (5 bases). The CDR3 is 14 residues long. V lost 4 bases and J lost 1, with 9 bases in between. Germline V CDR1 and CDR2: SGHDT, YYEEEE. CDR3 nucleotides: TGTGCCAGCAGCGTACTAGATTCCTACAATGAGCAGTTCTTC. Protein: CASSVLDSYNEQFF.

This sequence joins TRBV10-2 and TRBJ1-5; D is unclear. V lost 3 bases, J lost 6 bases, and 12 bases lay in between. The CDR3 totals 14 residues. Per the germline V gene, CDR1 is WSHSY and CDR2 is SAAADI. The CDR3 DNA follows: TGCGCCAGCAGTGATAAGGAGCGATTTCAGCCCCAGCATTTT. It translates to CASSDKERFQPQHF.

The gene calls are TRBV6-5 and TRBJ1-2; possibly TRBD1 for D (5 bases). The CDR3 has 14 amino acids. Germline V gene sequence: CDR1 MNHEY, CDR2 SVGAGI. The germline V and J ends were trimmed by 6 bases and 2 bases, with 13 bases remaining between them. Written as DNA, the CDR3 is TGTGCCAGCAGCCGGGACGGGGAGAACTATGGCTACACCTTC. It encodes CASSRDGENYGYTF.

The chain carries TRBV11-1 and TRBJ2-7, with a tentative D call TRBD2 (6 bases). Trimming shortened V by 3 bases and J by 2 bases, and 8 bases separated the two germline ends. Germline lookup yields CDR1 SGHAT and CDR2 FQDESV (reference sequence). There are 13 residues in the CDR3. CDR3 amino acids: CASSFWRAYEQYF. As DNA, the CDR3 is TGTGCCAGCAGCTTTTGGAGGGCCTACGAGCAGTACTTC.

The J gene is TRBJ1-1, the V gene TRBV5-8; weak D call: TRBD1 (5 bases). V gave up 0 bases and J gave up 4 bases, with 13 bases separating them. The CDR3 spans 15 residues. From germline, CDR1 is SGHTS and CDR2 YDEGEE. The CDR3 DNA follows: TGTGCCAGCAGCTTGGGGGCAGGGTTATCCACTGAAGCTTTCTTT. This translates into CASSLGAGLSTEAFF.

This sequence joins TRBV27 and TRBJ1-4, with 9 bases matching TRBD1. The CDR3 loop spans 15 amino acids. The V segment lost 5 bases and the J segment 7 bases; nucleotides outside the gene matches: 8. Looked up from germline, CDR1 is MNHEY and CDR2 is SMNVEV (reference sequence). The CDR3 loop is CASSRAGTGSEKLFF. CDR3 nucleotide sequence: TGTGCCAGCAGTCGAGCCGGGACAGGGAGTGAAAAACTGTTTTTT.

The chain carries TRBV7-2 and TRBJ2-7, with TRBD2 as a possible D gene (5 bases). The CDR3 is made up of 15 amino acids. Germline V gene data show CDR1 as SGHTA and CDR2 as FQGNSA. V gave up 2 bases and J gave up 6 bases, with 17 bases separating them. CDR3 protein: CASSLSTSQPSEQYF. Written as DNA, the CDR3 is TGTGCCAGCAGCTTAAGTACTAGTCAACCTAGCGAGCAGTACTTC. Full variable domain (remainder filled in from reference TRBV7-2 and TRBJ2-7): GAGVSQSPSNKVTEKGKDVELRCDPISGHTALYWYRQSLGQGLEFLIYFQGNSAPDKSGLPSDRFSAERTGGSVSTLTIQRTQQEDSAVYLCASSLSTSQPSEQYFGPGTRLTVT.

The chain recombines TRBV15 with TRBJ2-1, with a possible D match to TRBD2 (5 bases). The ends were cut back, 3 bases at V and 5 bases at J, with 11 bases in the middle. This CDR3 is 14 amino acids long. CDR1 is LNHNV, CDR2 YYDKDF, per germline (reference sequence). CDR3 in DNA: TGTGCCACCAGCAGGGAGGTCGGGGACAATGAGCAGTTCTTC. As protein: CATSREVGDNEQFF.

V and J are TRBV7-2 and TRBJ1-5; D gene unclear. The CDR3 has 15 residues. Trimming took 5 bases from V and 1 from J, leaving 12 bases between them. CDR1 is SGHTA and CDR2 is FQGNSA in the germline V gene. CDR3 nucleotides: TGTGCCAGCAGCCCTATGAGTTGGAGCAATCAGCCCCAGCATTTT. This translates into CASSPMSWSNQPQHF.

The CDR3 loop reads CAWSVHQGSPLHF. The DNA of the CDR3 is TGTGCCTGGAGTGTACATCAGGGTTCACCCCTCCACTTT. The V call is TRBV30, the J call TRBJ1-6; D perhaps matches TRBD1 (5 bases). Germline CDR1 GTSNPN, CDR2 SVGIG (reference sequence). Trimming removed 0 bases from V and 9 bases from J, with 9 bases in between. The CDR3 extends over 13 amino acids. The complete variable domain, with remaining parts taken from reference TRBV30 and TRBJ1-6, reads SQTIHQWPATLVQPVGSPLSLECTVEGTSNPNLYWYRQAAGRGLQLLFYSVGIGQISSEVPQNLSASRPQDRQFILSSKKLLLSDSGFYLCAWSVHQGSPLHFGNGTRLTVT.

This clone was observed once. The rearrangement uses TRBV3-1 (or the pseudogene TRBV3-2) and TRBJ2-1; TRBD2 matches at 9 bases. This CDR3 has 17 residues. CDR1 and CDR2 (germline): LGHDT, YNNKEL (reference sequence). V was clipped by 0 bases and J by 0 bases; unmatched bases: 3. As DNA, the CDR3 is TGTGCCAGCAGCCAAGAGCAGACTAGCGGCTCCTACAATGAGCAGTTCTTC. Its translation is CASSQEQTSGSYNEQFF.

The V gene is TRBV19, the J gene TRBJ1-2, with D maybe TRBD1 (5 bases). CDR1 and CDR2 from the germline V gene are LNHDA and SQIVND (reference sequence). V was cut by 3 bases and J by 8 bases, with 16 bases left in between. The CDR3 consists of 14 residues. The chain's CDR3 is CASSIGRDFGGYTF. The DNA of the CDR3 is TGTGCCAGTAGTATCGGCAGGGACTTCGGAGGCTACACCTTC. The variable domain in full, completed from reference TRBV19 and TRBJ1-2, reads DGGITQSPKYLFRKEGQNVTLSCEQNLNHDAMYWYRQDPGQGLRLIYYSQIVNDFQKGDIAEGYSVSREKKESFPLTVTSAQKNPTAFYLCASSIGRDFGGYTFGSGTRLTVV.

The chain couples TRBV5-4 to TRBJ1-6, with 9 bases matching TRBD1. Germline V lookup: CDR1 SGHNT, CDR2 YYREEE (reference sequence). Germline trimming cut 4 bases from V and 6 bases from J; bases unmatched to any gene: 2. This CDR3 contains 14 residues. CDR3 DNA: TGTGCCAGCAGCCAGGACAGGGGTAATTCACCCCTCCACTTT. It yields the protein CASSQDRGNSPLHF.

The chain employs TRBV19 and TRBJ1-5; D remains ambiguous. The length of the CDR3 is 17 residues. Germline assignment: CDR1 LNHDA and CDR2 SQIVND (reference sequence). With 1 base removed from V and 0 bases from J, the gap between germline ends came to 13 bases. For the CDR3, the DNA is TGTGCCAGTAGTATAGCCCGCTCGAGATATAGCAATCAGCCCCAGCATTTT. Protein sequence: CASSIARSRYSNQPQHF.

This clone was seen once. The chain links TRBV7-2 to TRBJ1-2; possible D gene TRBD1, 6 bases. The germline CDR1 and CDR2 sequences are SGHTA and FQGNSA. Trimming removed 2 bases from V and 7 bases from J, with 11 bases in between. This CDR3 has 13 amino acids. The CDR3 here is CASSLPQGRGYTF. The DNA of the CDR3 is TGTGCCAGCAGCTTACCACAGGGACGTGGCTACACCTTC.

The chain employs TRBV12-5 and TRBJ1-6; D gene unclear. The germline V gene encodes CDR1 LGHNT and CDR2 FRNRAP. The V end lost 6 bases, the J end lost 7 bases, and 7 bases lay between the germline ends. This CDR3 contains 12 residues. The CDR3 DNA sequence: TGTGCTAGTGGGTCTGACAATTCACCCCTCCACTTT. Encoded protein: CASGSDNSPLHF.